Shown below are 6 T cell receptor beta chains from a single sample sequenced in a study of blood T cell repertoires in COVID-19. The table came from immunoSEQ multiplex PCR; TCRdb's copy has only in-frame clones and leaves some out. The sample yields 55,000 to 70,000 clones, about four fifths seen once. The material sequenced was peripheral blood. The receptors were gathered from a woman aged 55-69 years with acute or convalescent COVID-19.

V usage is TRBV24-1 and J usage is TRBJ2-5; possibly TRBD1 for D (6 bases). The CDR3 spans 15 residues. Trimming pared 3 bases from V and 2 bases from J, leaving 12 bases between. The germline CDR1 and CDR2 sequences are KGHDR and SFDVKD. The CDR3 spells CATSDNTGFQETQYF. The CDR3 nucleotides are TGTGCCACCAGTGATAATACAGGGTTTCAAGAGACCCAGTACTTC.

The chain carries TRBV12-3 or TRBV12-4 and TRBJ2-1; D is unresolved. V gave up 6 bases and J gave up 0 bases, with 6 bases separating them. This CDR3 region has 13 residues. CDR3 DNA sequence: TGTGCCAGCAGACCTAGCTCCTACAATGAGCAGTTCTTC. Translated, it gives CASRPSSYNEQFF.

V gene TRBV9 combines with J gene TRBJ2-4; possible D gene TRBD2, 5 bases. Trimming took 1 base from V and 5 from J, leaving 10 bases between them. CDR3 length equals 14 residues. Germline V gene sequence: CDR1 SGDLS, CDR2 YYNGEE. CDR3 in amino acids: CASSVSSRENIQYF. DNA of the CDR3: TGTGCCAGCAGCGTATCTTCGCGGGAAAACATTCAGTACTTC.

The rearrangement uses TRBV7-9 and TRBJ1-1; 9 bases line up with TRBD1. The V segment lost 6 bases and the J segment 5 bases; nucleotides outside the gene matches: 7. In germline, CDR1 is SEHNR, CDR2 FQNEAQ (reference sequence). There are 14 residues in the CDR3. CDR3 sequence (DNA): TGTGCCAGCAGTCCCGGACAGGGGAGGACTGAAGCTTTCTTT. It yields the protein CASSPGQGRTEAFF.

The rearrangement uses TRBV4-1 and TRBJ2-2; maybe TRBD2 (6 bases). V was clipped by 4 bases and J by 5 bases, with 17 bases between them. Germline loops: CDR1 MGHRA, CDR2 YSYEKL. The CDR3 runs 16 residues. CDR3 residues: CASSPTGRGRTGELFF. The CDR3 nucleotides are TGCGCCAGCAGCCCCACCGGCCGGGGGAGGACCGGGGAGCTGTTTTTT.

V is TRBV5-1 and J is TRBJ1-2; tentatively, D is TRBD1 (5 bases). CDR1 is SGHRS and CDR2 is YFSETQ in the germline V gene. Trimming took 1 base from V and 2 from J, leaving 12 bases between them. The CDR3 runs to 15 residues. The CDR3 DNA follows: TGCGCCAGCAGCTTGACAACGGGGGTAAACTATGGCTACACCTTC. Its translation: CASSLTTGVNYGYTF.